The clone carrying this T cell receptor (beta chain) was seen once. This entry belongs to a study of blood T cell repertoires in COVID-19. Whole-study context: Researchers got acute and convalescent COVID-19 samples from the United States, Italy and Spain. PBMCs, B-cell-depleted T cells, or T cells were the source of the cDNA or gDNA that made up the material.

Authors' data handling: Reference gene primer amplification gave estimated nucleated cell counts. Some clones are missing from TCRdb's copy, which holds only in-frame ones; the method was immunoSEQ multiplex PCR. V and J calls and clone size are those listed in that table; D and trimming were worked out from the DNA. The sample contains tens of thousands of clones, 70% to 90% of which appear only once. Trimming removed 6 bases from V and 8 bases from J; junction bases left unmatched: 9. Germline-derived CDR1 and CDR2 are SNHLY and FYNNEI. The CDR3 is made up of 13 amino acids. The sequence derives from a man aged 60-69 years with acute or convalescent COVID-19. The sample was peripheral blood. V usage is TRBV2 and J usage is TRBJ1-2, with 7 nucleotides matching TRBD1. CDR3 protein: CASRPTGAEGYTF. The CDR3 region has the DNA TGTGCCAGCAGACCCACAGGGGCGGAGGGCTACACCTTC.